One sample yielded the 20 T cell receptor beta chains listed below, sequenced in a study of T-cell reconstitution after alpha-beta-depleted transplantation in children. Unique molecular identifiers tagged the TCRbeta library. In TCRdb, the PCR reads were re-called with MiXCR into one record per CDR3 protein. The sample lists roughly 310,000 distinct CDR3 sequences, 23% occurring once. Sequenced material: PBMCs, mostly from graft donor cells, taken 180 days after TCRalphabeta/CD19-depleted stem cell transplant. Receptors were obtained from a male patient younger than 18 who had a stem cell transplant for acute lymphoblastic leukemia, so the T cells may come from the graft donor.

This clonotype has more than one count but fewer than ten. The chain combines TRBV18 with TRBJ2-3, with TRBD2 matching over 7 bases. The germline gives CDR1 KGHSH, CDR2 LQKENI. V was clipped by 3 bases and J by 6 bases; unmatched bases: 9. CDR3 size: 15 residues. The DNA for the CDR3 is TGTGCCAGCTCACCGTTACTAGCGATCAGCGATACGCAGTATTTT. Amino acid sequence: CASSPLLAISDTQYF.

The rearrangement joins TRBV7-9 to TRBJ1-4, with a weak D call TRBD1 (5 bases). Trimming took off 4 bases at V and 8 bases at J, with 14 bases between the two ends. The CDR3 is made up of 14 amino acids. The V gene's germline CDR1 is SEHNR and CDR2 FQNEAQ (reference sequence). The CDR3 DNA sequence: TGTGCCAGCAGCTCTTTCCACAGGAGGGAAAAACTGTTTTTT. This codes for CASSSFHRREKLFF.

This chain uses TRBV20-1 with TRBJ2-7; 7 bases match TRBD1. CDR1 DFQATT and CDR2 SNEGSKA come from the germline V gene (reference sequence). The junction had 2 bases not matched to a gene; V was cut back by 3 bases and J by 3 bases. The CDR3 is 12 residues long. The CDR3 sequence is CSASGDSYEQYF. The CDR3 DNA reads as TGCAGTGCTAGTGGGGACAGCTACGAGCAGTACTTC.

This rearrangement joins TRBV4-1 to TRBJ2-1; perhaps D is TRBD1 or TRBD2 (6 bases each). Germline-derived CDR1 and CDR2 are MGHRA and YSYEKL. V gave up 11 bases and J gave up 8 bases, with 25 bases separating them. The CDR3 totals 15 residues. The CDR3 protein is CAGGPGEVLRDEQFF. The CDR3 DNA sequence: TGCGCCGGCGGACCAGGGGAGGTGTTGAGGGATGAGCAGTTCTTC.

The genes are TRBV7-9 and TRBJ2-4; D ambiguous. Germline values: CDR1 SEHNR, CDR2 FQNEAQ (reference sequence). Trimming took 1 base from V and 3 from J, leaving 10 bases between them. This CDR3 is built from 15 residues. DNA for the CDR3: TGTGCCAGCAGCTTAGTAGACGAAGACAAAAACATTCAGTACTTC. As protein: CASSLVDEDKNIQYF.

This chain uses TRBV7-7 with TRBJ2-1; D may be TRBD1 or TRBD2 (5 bases each). The V gene's germline CDR1 is SSHAT and CDR2 FNYEAQ (reference sequence). The V and J ends lost 5 bases and 0 bases respectively, with 26 bases between them. The CDR3 runs to 20 residues. The CDR3 nucleotides are TGTGCCAGCAGCCCTTCGGGACGCCGGGTGACTAAAGACTCCTACAATGAGCAGTTCTTC. Translating it yields CASSPSGRRVTKDSYNEQFF.

This rearrangement joins TRBV7-8 to TRBJ2-5, with TRBD2 matching over 12 bases. The V segment lost 0 bases and the J segment 5 bases; nucleotides outside the gene matches: 13. Germline assignment: CDR1 SGHVS and CDR2 FQNEAQ. The CDR3 is 19 residues long. DNA of the CDR3: TGTGCCAGCAGCTTAGCCCGGTTGTCTAGCGGGAGGGCCGGTGAGACCCAGTACTTC. Its translation: CASSLARLSSGRAGETQYF.

This clonotype was detected only a few times. The chain carries TRBV12-3 or TRBV12-4 and TRBJ2-5; 7 bases map to TRBD1. Trimming took 6 bases from V and 5 from J; bases not matched to a gene: 9. The CDR3 length is 14 residues. DNA of the CDR3: TGTGCCAGCAGCTTCGACAGGGCCGGGGAGACCCAGTACTTC. Its protein product is CASSFDRAGETQYF.

The chain couples TRBV25-1 to TRBJ2-1; D not certain. The CDR3 sequence is 15 residues long. V dropped 3 bases and J dropped 4 bases, with 13 bases sitting between them. Germline CDR1 MGHDK, CDR2 SYGVNS. CDR3 loop: CASSEGLYYYNEQFF. DNA for the CDR3: TGTGCCAGCAGTGAGGGATTATACTATTACAATGAGCAGTTCTTC. The full variable domain, completed using reference TRBV25-1 and TRBJ2-1, is EADIYQTPRYLVIGTGKKITLECSQTMGHDKMYWYQQDPGMELHLIHYSYGVNSTEKGDLSSESTVSRIRTEHFPLTLESARPSHTSQYLCASSEGLYYYNEQFFGPGTRLTVL.

In its sample, this clonotype was seen a few times. The rearrangement uses TRBV20-1 and TRBJ1-1, with TRBD1 as a possible D gene (5 bases). The CDR3 is 13 residues long. Trimming shortened V by 3 bases and J by 6 bases, and 14 bases separated the two germline ends. Germline V CDR1 and CDR2: DFQATT, SNEGSKA (reference sequence). In DNA form, the CDR3 reads TGCAGTGCTAGGACAGATCCAGGTCCTGAAGCTTTCTTT. It translates to CSARTDPGPEAFF.

The V gene is TRBV11-2, the J gene TRBJ2-3; 8 bases match TRBD1. CDR3 length: 16 amino acids. CDR1 and CDR2 from the germline V gene are SGHAT and FQNNGV. Trimming at V came to 1 base and at J to 4 bases, leaving 7 bases not matched to a gene. The CDR3: CASSLGARGRSDTQYF. CDR3 DNA sequence: TGTGCCAGCAGCTTAGGGGCCAGGGGGCGGTCAGATACGCAGTATTTT.

The gene calls are TRBV24-1 and TRBJ2-1; D unclear. Per germline, CDR1 KGHDR and CDR2 SFDVKD. CDR3 length: 13 residues. V dropped 3 bases and J dropped 8 bases, with 10 bases sitting between them. CDR3 bases: TGTGCCACCAGTGATCCCCTCTTTCATGAGCAGTTCTTC. Translation: CATSDPLFHEQFF.

The rearrangement links TRBV7-6 to TRBJ2-7; D may match TRBD1 or TRBD2 (5 bases each). The CDR3 runs 16 residues. V was clipped by 5 bases and J by 1 base, with 18 bases between them. The V gene's germline CDR1 is SGHVS and CDR2 FNYEAQ. In DNA, the CDR3 is TGTGCCAGCAGCCGCCAACCGGGACCGTCATCCTACGAGCAGTACTTC. It encodes CASSRQPGPSSYEQYF. The full variable domain, rest sourced from reference TRBV7-6 and TRBJ2-7, is GAGVSQSPRYKVTKRGQDVALRCDPISGHVSLYWYRQALGQGPEFLTYFNYEAQQDKSGLPNDRFSAERPEGSISTLTIQRTEQRDSAMYRCASSRQPGPSSYEQYFGPGTRLTVT.

The chain is built from TRBV20-1 and TRBJ2-7, with D tentatively TRBD2 (6 bases). The V and J ends lost 3 bases and 3 bases respectively, with 24 bases between them. This CDR3 has 17 residues. CDR1 and CDR2 (germline): DFQATT, SNEGSKA (reference sequence). The CDR3 reads CSARGGDFPTPDYEQYF. The CDR3 bases are TGCAGTGCTAGGGGAGGCGACTTTCCAACGCCTGACTACGAGCAGTACTTC.

The V and J genes are TRBV5-1 and TRBJ1-3; possibly TRBD1 for D (5 bases). Germline assignment: CDR1 SGHRS and CDR2 YFSETQ. The CDR3 totals 16 residues. The V gene lost 0 bases and the J gene lost 0 bases, with 10 bases spanning the gap. CDR3 DNA sequence: TGCGCCAGCAGCTTGGAATTTGGGGGCTCTGGAAACACCATATATTTT. It translates to CASSLEFGGSGNTIYF.

CDR3: CASRPMGSPLHF. In DNA form, the CDR3 reads TGTGCCAGCAGACCCATGGGGTCACCCCTCCACTTT. The rearrangement links TRBV27 to TRBJ1-6, with no clear D. Germline V lookup: CDR1 MNHEY, CDR2 SMNVEV (reference sequence). The CDR3 contains 12 residues. The germline V and J ends were trimmed by 6 bases and 10 bases, with 10 bases remaining between them.

The chain couples TRBV18 to TRBJ1-6; 12 nucleotides align to TRBD1. Germline CDR1 reads KGHSH; CDR2 reads LQKENI. Losses at the gene ends were 8 bases for V and 8 bases for J; bases not matched to a gene: 7. The CDR3 consists of 15 residues. The CDR3 DNA is TGTGCCAGCCGCCGGGACAGGGGGCCAGATTCACCCCTCCACTTT. It is translated as CASRRDRGPDSPLHF. The complete variable domain, with remaining parts taken from reference TRBV18 and TRBJ1-6, reads NAGVMQNPRHLVRRRGQEARLRCSPMKGHSHVYWYRQLPEEGLKFMVYLQKENIIDESGMPKERFSAEFPKEGPSILRIQQVVRGDSAAYFCASRRDRGPDSPLHFGNGTRLTVT.

The CDR3 sequence: CASSYLAGAPPQYF. DNA of the CDR3: TGTGCCAGCAGTTACCTAGCGGGAGCCCCGCCCCAGTATTTT. V gene TRBV6-5 combines with J gene TRBJ2-3; 10 nucleotides agree with TRBD2. This CDR3 contains 14 residues. The ends lost 2 bases at V and 12 bases at J; junction bases unmatched: 8. CDR1 and CDR2 (germline): MNHEY, SVGAGI.

This chain connects TRBV10-3 to TRBJ2-7; TRBD2 matches at 11 bases. CDR1 and CDR2 (germline): ENHRY, SYGVKD. After removal of 11 bases from V and 3 bases from J, the junction contained 9 bases not matched to a gene. This CDR3 comprises 14 residues. The CDR3 nucleotides read TGTGCCGTCTCTAGCGGGAGGTTTAACTACGAGCAGTACTTC. It is translated as CAVSSGRFNYEQYF.

The chain is built from TRBV20-1 and TRBJ1-4; D call uncertain. CDR3 size: 12 residues. Germline values: CDR1 DFQATT, CDR2 SNEGSKA (reference sequence). V was cut by 6 bases and J by 8 bases, with 13 bases left in between. The CDR3: CSARLSSEKLFF. DNA for the CDR3: TGCAGTGCCCGACTATCGAGCGAAAAACTGTTTTTT.